What follows are 10 T cell receptor beta chains derived from one specimen sequenced in a study of blood T cell repertoires in COVID-19. Only in-frame clones appear in the TCRdb table, and some are missing; sequencing was by immunoSEQ multiplex PCR. Of hundreds of thousands of clones in the sample, around four fifths were seen once. Source material: peripheral blood. These receptors were obtained from a woman aged 45-59 years who had recovered from COVID-19.

The chain is built from TRBV19 and TRBJ1-5; no firm D call. The CDR3 extends over 15 amino acids. Germline V gene lookup returns CDR1 LNHDA and CDR2 SQIVND (reference sequence). Trimming cost V 7 bases and J 0 bases, with 13 bases left between them. The DNA of the CDR3 is TGTGCCAGTAAGGTAGCAGTTAATAGCAATCAGCCCCAGCATTTT. Translation gives CASKVAVNSNQPQHF.

The rearrangement links TRBV11-2 to TRBJ2-5; D might be TRBD1 (5 bases). CDR1 is SGHAT, CDR2 FQNNGV, per germline. V was shortened by 0 bases and J by 1 base, with 6 bases between the two germline ends. The CDR3 covers 14 residues. CDR3 in amino acids: CASSLDRVQETQYF. CDR3 nucleotide sequence: TGTGCCAGCAGCTTAGACAGGGTCCAAGAGACCCAGTACTTC.

The gene calls are TRBV6-6 and TRBJ1-2; D is possibly TRBD1 (6 bases). From germline, CDR1 is MNHNY and CDR2 SVGAGI (reference sequence). The CDR3 spans 15 residues. The V end lost 7 bases, the J end lost 0 bases, and 15 bases lay between the germline ends. In nucleotides, the CDR3 is TGTGCCAGCAAAGAGAAACAGGGCCCTAACTATGGCTACACCTTC. Residues: CASKEKQGPNYGYTF.

The chain is built from TRBV5-4 and TRBJ1-2, with 7 bases lining up with TRBD1. Germline V CDR1 and CDR2: SGHNT, YYREEE (reference sequence). V lost 0 bases to trimming and J lost 2 bases; unmatched junction nucleotides: 1. The CDR3 consists of 14 residues. CDR3 loop: CASSLAGQNYGYTF. CDR3 coding DNA: TGTGCCAGCAGCTTGGCGGGACAGAACTATGGCTACACCTTC.

The chain employs TRBV5-4 and TRBJ1-2; no reliable D call. Germline assignment: CDR1 SGHNT and CDR2 YYREEE (reference sequence). V lost 0 bases and J 4 bases, leaving 10 bases between the germline ends. CDR3 length: 14 residues. CDR3 DNA: TGTGCCAGCAGCTTGGGCGGGTCCCGCTATGGCTACACCTTC. This translates into CASSLGGSRYGYTF.

V is TRBV10-3 and J is TRBJ2-1; unclear D gene. CDR3 length equals 13 residues. V lost 3 bases and J 5 bases, leaving 8 bases between the germline ends. Germline V gene data show CDR1 as ENHRY and CDR2 as SYGVKD. The CDR3 is CAISEPRHNEQFF. DNA of the CDR3: TGTGCCATCAGTGAACCTAGACACAATGAGCAGTTCTTC.

This chain joins TRBV7-2 and TRBJ2-3, with TRBD1 as a possible D gene (5 bases). Trimming pared 2 bases from V and 1 base from J, leaving 7 bases between. CDR1 SGHTA and CDR2 FQGNSA come from the germline V gene. This CDR3 is built from 14 residues. The CDR3 region has the DNA TGTGCCAGCAGCTTAATCAGGGGCACAGATACGCAGTATTTT. As protein: CASSLIRGTDTQYF.

CDR3 sequence: CASSLSPGTDKETQYF. The DNA for the CDR3 is TGCGCCAGCAGCCTCAGCCCCGGGACAGATAAAGAGACCCAGTACTTC. V is TRBV5-1 and J is TRBJ2-5; 7 bases agree with TRBD1. In germline, CDR1 is SGHRS, CDR2 YFSETQ. This CDR3 region has 16 residues. The J segment lost 3 bases and the V segment lost 4 bases, leaving 12 bases of the junction unmatched.

The gene calls are TRBV4-2 and TRBJ2-1; 13 positions agree with TRBD2. Germline V gives CDR1 LGHNA, CDR2 YNFKEQ. Trimming cost V 4 bases and J 2 bases; bases outside gene matches: 5. CDR3 size: 17 residues. The CDR3 here is CASSLGLAGVTYNEQFF. CDR3 coding DNA: TGTGCCAGCAGCCTTGGACTAGCGGGAGTTACCTACAATGAGCAGTTCTTC.

The chain joins TRBV28 to TRBJ1-1; perhaps TRBD1 as D (5 bases). The V end lost 6 bases, the J end lost 1 base, and 12 bases lay between the germline ends. CDR1 and CDR2 from the germline V gene are MDHEN and SYDVKM. The CDR3 loop spans 14 amino acids. The CDR3: CASRPDRGNTEAFF. The DNA for the CDR3 is TGTGCCAGCAGGCCCGATAGGGGGAACACTGAAGCTTTCTTT.